Given below is one TCR beta chain in context. Antigen specificity is unknown. TCRdb recomputed calls from the 5' RACE reads with MiXCR, one row per CDR3 protein. The data contain 300,000 to 400,000 distinct CDR3 sequences, 28% of them singletons. The data were taken from a study of T-cell memory formation after mild COVID-19. Notes on the study in general: Contracting clones localized mainly to CM and EM when CD4+ and mainly to EMRA when CD8+.

Germline V gene sequence: CDR1 DFQATT, CDR2 SNEGSKA (reference sequence). CDR3 length equals 13 residues. Trimming took 6 bases from V and 0 from J, leaving 12 bases between them. This TCR derives from an adult woman who had mild COVID-19 (a few samples of this study predate the infection). Cell type and time point are not known. The sample taken for sequencing was PBMCs or a T cell subset sorted from them (not recorded which). The chain combines TRBV20-1 with TRBJ2-7; a weak D match, TRBD2 (6 bases). The CDR3 here is CSAGWEVSYEQYF. For the CDR3, the DNA is TGCAGTGCCGGCTGGGAGGTCTCCTACGAGCAGTACTTC.